The 11 T cell receptor beta chains below all came from one sample that was sequenced in a study of T cell responses to AZD1222 COVID-19 vaccine. Sequencing used immunoSEQ multiplex PCR; TCRdb keeps in-frame clones, though not all of them. The sample holds 80,000 to 95,000 clones, approximately 82% seen once. The sequenced sample was peripheral blood, obtained on day 0 of AZD1222 vaccination. All receptors come from an adult in good health.

The chain has TRBV18 and TRBJ2-3; 9 bases fit TRBD2. J gave up 4 bases and V 3 bases, and 5 bases lay outside the gene matches. This CDR3 region has 15 residues. Germline loops: CDR1 KGHSH, CDR2 LQKENI. CDR3 loop: CASSPGSGRPDTQYF. CDR3 DNA: TGTGCCAGCTCACCGGGGAGCGGGAGGCCAGATACGCAGTATTTT.

This clone was seen a handful of times. The gene calls are TRBV7-2 and TRBJ2-7; D might be TRBD2 (7 bases). The V end lost 0 bases, the J end lost 6 bases, and 12 bases lay between the germline ends. The CDR3 length is 14 residues. Germline V gene data show CDR1 as SGHTA and CDR2 as FQGNSA. CDR3 sequence: CASSLAGGAGEQYF. The CDR3 nucleotides are TGTGCCAGCAGCTTAGCGGGGGGGGCCGGCGAGCAGTACTTC.

V is TRBV11-2 and J is TRBJ2-7; tentative D call: TRBD1 (6 bases). The CDR3 runs to 14 residues. Germline assignment: CDR1 SGHAT and CDR2 FQNNGV. Trimming took off 1 base at V and 4 bases at J, with 11 bases between the two ends. Here the CDR3 DNA reads TGTGCCAGCAGCTTAGCTCCAGGGGAGTACGAGCAGTACTTC. Protein product: CASSLAPGEYEQYF.

The chain carries TRBV6-4 and TRBJ2-2; the D gene is possibly TRBD2 (5 bases). The V gene lost 6 bases and the J gene lost 3 bases, with 14 bases spanning the gap. The germline V gene has CDR1 MRHNA and CDR2 SNTAGT. This CDR3 has 15 residues. CDR3 sequence (DNA): TGTGCCAGCAGACGGGGAACGGAAGACACCGGGGAGCTGTTTTTT. Translating gives CASRRGTEDTGELFF.

This clone appeared a single time. The chain couples TRBV28 to TRBJ2-7; 7 bases fit TRBD1. Germline V gene lookup returns CDR1 MDHEN and CDR2 SYDVKM. Losses at the gene ends were 4 bases for V and 2 bases for J; bases not matched to a gene: 8. CDR3 length equals 15 residues. The CDR3 reads CASSSTGTDAYEQYF. In DNA, the CDR3 is TGTGCCAGCAGTTCGACCGGGACAGATGCCTACGAGCAGTACTTC.

The chain uses TRBV19 and TRBJ1-2; D unclear. Per the germline V gene, CDR1 is LNHDA and CDR2 is SQIVND (reference sequence). This CDR3 region has 17 residues. Trimming removed 7 bases at V and 0 bases at J, with 21 bases between. The CDR3 DNA reads as TGTGCCAGTAATTCCAAATGGAGTGCCTCAGCTAACTATGGCTACACCTTC. Translated: CASNSKWSASANYGYTF.

The chain has TRBV19 and TRBJ2-5; the match to TRBD2 covers 12 bases. The CDR3 spans 18 residues. Per the germline V gene, CDR1 is LNHDA and CDR2 is SQIVND (reference sequence). The V segment lost 3 bases and the J segment 4 bases; nucleotides outside the gene matches: 12. The CDR3 spells CASSINGLAGGPGETQYF. The CDR3 DNA follows: TGTGCCAGTAGTATTAATGGGCTAGCGGGAGGGCCCGGAGAGACCCAGTACTTC.

The genes are TRBV3-1 (or the pseudogene TRBV3-2) and TRBJ2-5; perhaps TRBD2 as D (5 bases). V shed 1 base and J shed 9 bases, with 18 bases lying between them. The germline gives CDR1 LGHDT, CDR2 YNNKEL (reference sequence). CDR3 size: 15 residues. The CDR3 DNA follows: TGTGCCAGCAGCCAAGGTGGCGGTCCCGGGGTAGCCCAGTACTTC. Translation gives CASSQGGGPGVAQYF.

The chain recombines TRBV19 with TRBJ1-4; D may be TRBD1 (5 bases). The CDR3 has 15 residues. V shed 7 bases and J shed 5 bases, with 17 bases lying between them. The germline V gene has CDR1 LNHDA and CDR2 SQIVND (reference sequence). CDR3 coding DNA: TGTGCCAGTACTTCTTTGGGCAGGGAAAATGAAAAACTGTTTTTT. It specifies CASTSLGRENEKLFF.

As for this clone: The junction differs from germline at one of its ends, possibly a read error. V and J are TRBV28 and TRBJ2-7; 9 bases are a match to TRBD2. Looked up from germline, CDR1 is MDHEN and CDR2 is SYDVKM. The CDR3 has 14 residues. CDR3 nucleotide sequence: TGTGCCTGCAGTTTCGGGACTAGCCTTTACGAGCAGTACTTC. This encodes CACSFGTSLYEQYF.

The CDR3 DNA reads as TGTGCCAGCAGCTTGTCGTCAGAACTCCGATCTGAAGCTTTCTTT. The encoded protein is CASSLSSELRSEAFF. V is TRBV5-4 and J is TRBJ1-1; unclear D gene. CDR1 and CDR2 from the germline V gene are SGHNT and YYREEE (reference sequence). V was trimmed by 1 base and J by 6 bases, leaving 16 bases between them. This CDR3 spans 15 amino acids.